The 8 T cell receptor beta chains listed next were all sequenced from one sample in a study of cytomegalovirus exposure and HLA in healthy donors (dated by TCRdb to 2015 to 2018). The protocol used for the library was the immunoSEQ multiplex PCR assay. A mixture of 60 forward primers for TCR Vbeta segments and 13 reverse primers for TCR Jbeta segments was used in the multiplex PCR. TCRdb's version of the immuneACCESS table is confined to in-frame rearrangements and falls short of the full clone set. An unresolved V gene accounts for under half of the shortfall where checked; the remainder is of unknown origin. This sample lists some 150,000 clones; around 60% were detected once. In total, the top ten clones hold about 7.1% of the sample. Specimen: PBMCs. Receptor source: a woman in her fifties or sixties in good health and CMV-seropositive.

The V call is TRBV7-2, the J call TRBJ2-1; TRBD2 agrees at 13 bases. Germline CDR1 reads SGHTA; CDR2 reads FQGNSA. The CDR3 is 15 residues long. The J segment lost 12 bases and the V segment lost 4 bases, leaving 9 bases of the junction unmatched. CDR3 protein: CASSSTSGRASTQFF. CDR3 coding DNA: TGTGCCAGCAGCTCAACTAGCGGGAGGGCCTCTACGCAGTTCTTC.

This chain connects TRBV5-1 to TRBJ2-1; TRBD1 matches 7 bases. Trimming at V came to 4 bases and at J to 6 bases, leaving 10 bases not matched to a gene. The CDR3 totals 15 residues. The germline V gene encodes CDR1 SGHRS and CDR2 YFSETQ. DNA of the CDR3: TGCGCCAGCAGCGCCCCCGGGACAGCGATCAATGAGCAGTTCTTC. Translation: CASSAPGTAINEQFF.

Turning to this clone: This same CDR3 is encoded by further DNA sequences in the sample. The rearrangement links TRBV11-1 to TRBJ2-7, with TRBD1 identical over 9 bases. Germline trimming cut 3 bases from V and 0 bases from J; bases unmatched to any gene: 0. This CDR3 region has 14 residues. CDR1 SGHAT and CDR2 FQDESV come from the germline V gene (reference sequence). CDR3 amino acids: CASSLTGGSYEQYF. CDR3 coding DNA: TGTGCCAGCAGCTTGACAGGGGGCTCCTACGAGCAGTACTTC. The variable domain in full, completed from reference TRBV11-1 and TRBJ2-7, reads EAEVAQSPRYKITEKSQAVAFWCDPISGHATLYWYRQILGQGPELLVQFQDESVVDDSQLPKDRFSAERLKGVDSTLKIQPAELGDSAMYLCASSLTGGSYEQYFGPGTRLTVT.

This clone was seen just once. The genes are TRBV5-1 and TRBJ2-2; possibly TRBD1 for D (5 bases). CDR3 length: 14 amino acids. Looked up from germline, CDR1 is SGHRS and CDR2 is YFSETQ. Deletions cut 1 base from V and 1 base from J, with 5 bases between. The CDR3 reads CASSLQGNTGELFF. CDR3 DNA sequence: TGCGCCAGCAGCTTGCAGGGGAACACCGGGGAGCTGTTTTTT.

The V call is TRBV11-2, the J call TRBJ2-3; 7 bases match TRBD2. The J segment lost 4 bases and the V segment lost 5 bases, leaving 9 bases of the junction unmatched. The CDR3 runs 15 residues. Germline loops: CDR1 SGHAT, CDR2 FQNNGV. CDR3 sequence reads: CASSPIQGGADTQYF. The CDR3 DNA is TGTGCCAGCAGCCCCATTCAGGGAGGGGCAGATACGCAGTATTTT.

The genes are TRBV7-2 and TRBJ2-1, with D possibly matching TRBD2 (7 bases). The V gene lost 4 bases and the J gene lost 2 bases, with 18 bases spanning the gap. This CDR3 comprises 17 residues. Germline loops: CDR1 SGHTA, CDR2 FQGNSA. The CDR3 here is CASSWGGWGGTYNEQFF. DNA for the CDR3: TGTGCCAGCAGCTGGGGGGGCTGGGGGGGAACCTACAATGAGCAGTTCTTC.

The rearrangement joins TRBV29-1 to TRBJ2-5; D perhaps matches TRBD2 (5 bases). The germline V gene encodes CDR1 SQVTM and CDR2 ANQGSEA. CDR3 length equals 13 residues. Trimming pared 4 bases from V and 2 bases from J, leaving 11 bases between. The CDR3 loop reads CSVGGQFQETQYF. The CDR3 DNA follows: TGCAGCGTTGGAGGGCAGTTTCAAGAGACCCAGTACTTC.

A note on this clone: At one end the junction does not follow the germline gene, possibly because of a read error. The chain is built from TRBV7-3 and TRBJ2-3; D possibly corresponds to TRBD2 (6 bases). This CDR3 has 18 amino acids. Germline CDR1 is SGHTA and CDR2 is FQGTGA. Here the CDR3 reads CASSLTSGTRGRGDTQYF. CDR3 bases: TGTGCCAGCAGCCTAACTTCGGGGACTCGCGGCCGGGGAGATACGCAGTATTTT.